The 32 T cell receptor beta chains given below trace back to one sample, sequenced in a study of T cell responses to AZD1222 COVID-19 vaccine. Clones were sequenced by immunoSEQ multiplex PCR, and TCRdb holds only the in-frame ones, with some missing. Seen here are more than 110,000 clones, around 91% observed once, and the top ten hold about 4.5%. This material consisted of peripheral blood, taken on day 0 of AZD1222 vaccination. Receptors were obtained from an adult in good health.

The V gene is TRBV30, the J gene TRBJ1-4, with no clear D. The V gene's germline CDR1 is GTSNPN and CDR2 SVGIG (reference sequence). The CDR3 spans 15 residues. Trimming left V 0 bases short and J 8 bases short, with 16 bases between. The CDR3 region is CAWSVHALGGEKLFF. The CDR3 region has the DNA TGTGCCTGGAGTGTACACGCTCTCGGAGGCGAAAAACTGTTTTTT.

This sequence joins TRBV7-9 and TRBJ2-2; D may correspond to TRBD1 or TRBD2 (5 bases each). Per germline, CDR1 SEHNR and CDR2 FQNEAQ (reference sequence). V was cut by 3 bases and J by 5 bases, with 10 bases left in between. The CDR3 consists of 14 residues. The CDR3 protein is CASSFRGITGELFF. The CDR3 nucleotides read TGTGCCAGCAGCTTTCGGGGCATAACCGGGGAGCTGTTTTTT.

This chain uses TRBV10-1 with TRBJ2-5; D remains ambiguous. The CDR3 length is 13 residues. CDR1 and CDR2 from the germline V gene are WNHNN and SYGVQD (reference sequence). The V end lost 5 bases, the J end lost 4 bases, and 11 bases lay between the germline ends. The CDR3 nucleotides read TGCGCCAGCAGTTTCAATTTGGTAGAGACCCAGTACTTC. Translated: CASSFNLVETQYF.

Notes on this clone: The junction and the germline gene differ at one end; a read error may be behind it. The chain recombines TRBV10-1 with TRBJ2-1; TRBD2 agrees at 15 bases. Germline values: CDR1 WNHNN, CDR2 SYGVQD (reference sequence). The CDR3 is 12 residues long. The DNA of the CDR3 is TGCGCCATAAGTATTGGACTAGCGGGAGGGGTCTTC. This translates into CAISIGLAGGVF.

The CDR3, as DNA: TGTGCCAGCAGTTTTGGGACAGGGGAAGGGAATGAGCAGTTCTTC. It encodes CASSFGTGEGNEQFF. The gene calls are TRBV28 and TRBJ2-1; 10 bases align to TRBD1. Germline lookup yields CDR1 MDHEN and CDR2 SYDVKM. Germline trimming cut 3 bases from V and 7 bases from J; bases unmatched to any gene: 6. The CDR3 runs to 15 residues.

V and J are TRBV4-1 and TRBJ1-4, with D perhaps TRBD1 (5 bases). This CDR3 spans 17 amino acids. V was trimmed by 0 bases and J by 3 bases, leaving 14 bases between them. From germline, CDR1 is MGHRA and CDR2 YSYEKL. The CDR3 region has the DNA TGCGCCAGCAGCCAAGATCCGAGGGGAGGGTCTAATGAAAAACTGTTTTTT. This translates into CASSQDPRGGSNEKLFF.

V and J are TRBV28 and TRBJ2-5; D possibly uses TRBD1 or TRBD2 (7 bases each). The CDR3 is made up of 16 amino acids. The V end lost 0 bases, the J end lost 5 bases, and 16 bases lay between the germline ends. Germline lookup yields CDR1 MDHEN and CDR2 SYDVKM. CDR3 protein: CASSLWGGGRPETQYF. The CDR3 DNA follows: TGTGCCAGCAGTTTATGGGGAGGGGGCCGCCCCGAGACCCAGTACTTC.

This chain connects TRBV19 to TRBJ1-3, with 7 bases identical to TRBD1. Germline V gene sequence: CDR1 LNHDA, CDR2 SQIVND (reference sequence). V trimming: 4 bases; J trimming: 0 bases; junction bases outside the gene matches: 6. The CDR3 sequence is 16 residues long. CDR3 residues: CASSRGQPFSGNTIYF. The CDR3 bases are TGTGCCAGTAGTAGGGGACAGCCTTTCTCTGGAAACACCATATATTTT.

The rearrangement links TRBV4-2 to TRBJ1-2, with D hard to call. The CDR3 is 16 amino acids. Germline V CDR1 and CDR2: LGHNA, YNFKEQ. Trimming left V 0 bases short and J 5 bases short, with 16 bases between. For the CDR3, the DNA is TGTGCCAGCAGCCAAGAACCCAGGCCGTCGCGGTATGGCTACACCTTC. Translated, it gives CASSQEPRPSRYGYTF.

V usage is TRBV4-2 and J usage is TRBJ1-2; unclear D gene. CDR1 is LGHNA, CDR2 YNFKEQ, per germline. This CDR3 has 15 residues. V dropped 3 bases and J dropped 3 bases, with 14 bases sitting between them. The chain's CDR3 is CASSHGLGLDYGYTF. Written as DNA, the CDR3 is TGTGCCAGCAGCCATGGGCTAGGACTAGACTATGGCTACACCTTC.

V usage is TRBV7-9 and J usage is TRBJ1-5; TRBD1 agrees at 7 bases. The trim removed 5 bases at V and 3 bases at J, leaving 16 bases unmatched. This CDR3 contains 18 residues. Per germline, CDR1 SEHNR and CDR2 FQNEAQ (reference sequence). In DNA, the CDR3 is TGTGCCAGCAGCCAAGATGCCGGGACAGCCGGTAACAATCAGCCCCAGCATTTT. Translated: CASSQDAGTAGNNQPQHF.

This sequence joins TRBV6-6 and TRBJ1-3; no reliable D call. The germline gives CDR1 MNHNY, CDR2 SVGAGI (reference sequence). Trimming pared 2 bases from V and 1 base from J, leaving 9 bases between. The CDR3 consists of 15 residues. The CDR3 region is CASSYASLSGNTIYF. The CDR3, as DNA: TGTGCCAGCAGTTACGCTTCACTGTCTGGAAACACCATATATTTT.

The chain recombines TRBV12-3 or TRBV12-4 with TRBJ2-3; no definite D call. The ends were cut back, 1 base at V and 7 bases at J, with 6 bases in the middle. The CDR3 totals 12 residues. For the CDR3, the DNA is TGTGCCAGCAGTTTAGTAGGGAATACGCAGTATTTT. Residues: CASSLVGNTQYF.

The chain joins TRBV28 to TRBJ1-6, with TRBD1 as a possible D gene (6 bases). V lost 4 bases, J lost 3 bases, and 10 bases lay in between. CDR3 length: 15 residues. CDR1 MDHEN and CDR2 SYDVKM come from the germline V gene. In nucleotides, the CDR3 is TGTGCCAGCAGTTCACAGGGCATCTATAATTCACCCCTCCACTTT. Amino acid sequence: CASSSQGIYNSPLHF.

This chain joins TRBV6-5 and TRBJ1-1; no clear D. This CDR3 contains 14 residues. With 6 bases removed from V and 1 base from J, the gap between germline ends came to 12 bases. The germline CDR1 and CDR2 sequences are MNHEY and SVGAGI. CDR3 protein: CASRPRESNTEAFF. The CDR3 DNA sequence: TGTGCCAGCAGACCCCGGGAATCGAACACTGAAGCTTTCTTT.

V and J are TRBV27 and TRBJ2-7; the D call may be TRBD1 or TRBD2 (5 bases each). Germline values: CDR1 MNHEY, CDR2 SMNVEV (reference sequence). V was cut by 5 bases and J by 2 bases, with 13 bases left in between. The CDR3 spans 14 residues. The CDR3 protein is CASSIPGATYEQYF. The CDR3 DNA sequence: TGTGCCAGCAGTATCCCCGGGGCAACCTACGAGCAGTACTTC.

V gene TRBV10-3 combines with J gene TRBJ2-7; D is unclear. V lost 0 bases and J lost 0, with 9 bases in between. CDR3 length: 15 amino acids. The V gene's germline CDR1 is ENHRY and CDR2 SYGVKD. The CDR3 nucleotides read TGTGCCATCAGTGAGTCGGGGTCTGGCTCCTACGAGCAGTACTTC. It codes for CAISESGSGSYEQYF.

This clone was detected only a few times. The CDR3 reads CASMRWGQFTEAFF. CDR3 sequence (DNA): TGTGCCAGCATGCGATGGGGGCAATTCACTGAAGCTTTCTTT. The chain has TRBV27 and TRBJ1-1; weak D call: TRBD1 (6 bases). In germline, CDR1 is MNHEY, CDR2 SMNVEV (reference sequence). Trimming pared 7 bases from V and 4 bases from J, leaving 16 bases between. The CDR3 runs 14 residues.

DNA of the CDR3: TGTGCCAGCAGTTACGGGACAGGTAATACTGAAGCTTTCTTT. It specifies CASSYGTGNTEAFF. The V gene is TRBV6-5, the J gene TRBJ1-1, with 8 nucleotides matching TRBD1. Per germline, CDR1 MNHEY and CDR2 SVGAGI. V was pared by 2 bases and J by 5 bases, with 4 bases of the junction left unmatched. CDR3 length: 14 residues.

The chain carries TRBV5-1 and TRBJ2-7; 8 positions agree with TRBD1. CDR3 length equals 14 residues. V shed 1 base, J shed 2 bases, and the junction held 2 bases outside the gene matches. Germline CDR1 and CDR2: SGHRS and YFSETQ. The CDR3 spells CASSLLTGAYEQYF. Written as DNA, the CDR3 is TGCGCCAGCAGCTTGCTGACAGGGGCCTACGAGCAGTACTTC.

The chain carries TRBV7-9 and TRBJ2-1; 12 bases line up with TRBD2. This CDR3 has 16 residues. Trimming at V came to 5 bases and at J to 5 bases, leaving 7 bases not matched to a gene. The V gene's germline CDR1 is SEHNR and CDR2 FQNEAQ (reference sequence). The CDR3 DNA is TGTGCCAGCAGCCGTGCTAGCGGGAGGGCCGACAATGAGCAGTTCTTC. It codes for CASSRASGRADNEQFF.

V usage is TRBV5-1 and J usage is TRBJ1-2; 7 bases are a match to TRBD1. With 0 bases clipped from V and 4 bases from J, the junction kept 3 bases outside the gene matches. Per the germline V gene, CDR1 is SGHRS and CDR2 is YFSETQ. This CDR3 spans 14 amino acids. CDR3 nucleotide sequence: TGCGCCAGCAGCTTGGATCAGGGGGGCTATGGCTACACCTTC. Protein product: CASSLDQGGYGYTF. Full variable domain (remainder filled in from reference TRBV5-1 and TRBJ1-2): KAGVTQTPRYLIKTRGQQVTLSCSPISGHRSVSWYQQTPGQGLQFLFEYFSETQRNKGNFPGRFSGRQFSNSRSEMNVSTLELGDSALYLCASSLDQGGYGYTFGSGTRLTVV.

V and J are TRBV7-2 and TRBJ1-6; D gene uncertain. V was pared by 0 bases and J by 4 bases, with 10 bases between. Per the germline V gene, CDR1 is SGHTA and CDR2 is FQGNSA. There are 16 residues in the CDR3. As DNA, the CDR3 is TGTGCCAGCAGCTTAGCGCTACAGCCGTATAATTCACCCCTCCACTTT. Residues: CASSLALQPYNSPLHF.

The chain recombines TRBV15 with TRBJ2-1, with D possibly TRBD1 on 6 matching bases. The germline V gene has CDR1 LNHNV and CDR2 YYDKDF (reference sequence). Trimming stripped 0 bases from V and 8 bases from J, with 11 bases between. The CDR3 is 14 amino acids. The CDR3 loop reads CATSREAGADEQFF. CDR3 DNA sequence: TGTGCCACCAGCAGAGAAGCAGGGGCGGATGAGCAGTTCTTC. Variable domain in full (rest from reference TRBV15 and TRBJ2-1): DAMVIQNPRYQVTQFGKPVTLSCSQTLNHNVMYWYQQKSSQAPKLLFHYYDKDFNNEADTPDNFQSRRPNTSFCFLDIRSPGLGDTAMYLCATSREAGADEQFFGPGTRLTVL.

The V call is TRBV2, the J call TRBJ1-4, with D unresolved. This CDR3 is built from 15 residues. The germline V gene encodes CDR1 SNHLY and CDR2 FYNNEI. The V and J ends lost 6 bases and 4 bases respectively, with 15 bases between them. CDR3 coding DNA: TGTGCCAGCAGAGAAAACGGTGCCCGTAATGAAAAACTGTTTTTT. This translates into CASRENGARNEKLFF.

The CDR3 DNA is TGTGCCAGCAGCTTGGACGGGAAGCCTAGCTACACCTTC. It translates to CASSLDGKPSYTF. The rearrangement joins TRBV5-6 to TRBJ1-2; no clear D. The CDR3 is 13 residues long. Trimming stripped 0 bases from V and 9 bases from J, with 12 bases between. Germline CDR1 is SGHDT and CDR2 is YYEEEE.

V is TRBV3-1 (or the pseudogene TRBV3-2) and J is TRBJ1-5; D possibly corresponds to TRBD1 (5 bases). V lost 4 bases and J 2 bases, leaving 9 bases between the germline ends. Germline V gives CDR1 LGHDT, CDR2 YNNKEL (reference sequence). This CDR3 is built from 14 residues. CDR3 residues: CASSPAGGNQPQHF. In DNA, the CDR3 is TGTGCCAGCAGCCCGGCGGGGGGCAATCAGCCCCAGCATTTT.

This chain connects TRBV7-2 to TRBJ2-1; tentatively, D is TRBD2 (7 bases). Trimming removed 3 bases from V and 6 bases from J, with 24 bases in between. Germline values: CDR1 SGHTA, CDR2 FQGNSA. This CDR3 is 18 amino acids long. Here the CDR3 reads CASSLGSFMRGGGNEQFF. Here the CDR3 DNA reads TGTGCCAGCAGCTTGGGGTCGTTTATGAGGGGGGGCGGCAATGAGCAGTTCTTC.

The chain uses TRBV6-5 and TRBJ1-5; TRBD1 aligns across 8 bases. The ends lost 7 bases at V and 5 bases at J; junction bases unmatched: 4. CDR1 and CDR2 (germline): MNHEY, SVGAGI. The CDR3 sequence is 13 residues long. The CDR3 sequence: CASKDRVDQPQHF. The CDR3 nucleotides are TGTGCCAGCAAGGACAGGGTCGATCAGCCCCAGCATTTT.

V and J are TRBV27 and TRBJ2-1; the D gene is possibly TRBD2 (6 bases). This CDR3 spans 13 amino acids. CDR1 is MNHEY, CDR2 SMNVEV, per germline (reference sequence). V lost 6 bases to trimming and J lost 9 bases, with 15 bases between them. CDR3 nucleotides: TGTGCCAGCAGCGTCGGGAGAATAAGTGAGCAGTTCTTC. This encodes CASSVGRISEQFF.

The CDR3: CASSTGGRGSEPPYEQYF. The CDR3 nucleotides are TGTGCCAGTAGTACGGGGGGGAGGGGATCCGAACCGCCCTACGAGCAGTACTTC. This chain uses TRBV19 with TRBJ2-7; TRBD2 aligns across 8 bases. The CDR3 is made up of 18 amino acids. Trimming at V came to 4 bases and at J to 2 bases, leaving 16 bases not matched to a gene. Germline loops: CDR1 LNHDA, CDR2 SQIVND (reference sequence).

This sequence joins TRBV30 and TRBJ2-5, with 8 positions matching TRBD2. J lost 4 bases, V lost 2 bases, and 12 bases had no gene match. The CDR3 spans 16 residues. The germline gives CDR1 GTSNPN, CDR2 SVGIG (reference sequence). CDR3 coding DNA: TGTGCCTGGAGTCCTGGGGGACTAGGCTTGGGAGAGACCCAGTACTTC. Its protein is CAWSPGGLGLGETQYF.